Below are 28 T cell receptor beta chains sequenced from a single sample in a study of shared clonotypes between healthy human individuals (dated by TCRdb to 2019 to 2021). Library preparation used the immunoSEQ multiplex PCR assay. The clones in this table, taken by TCRdb from immuneACCESS, are in-frame only. Not every clone is retained; where verified, under half of the shortfall comes from an unresolved V gene, and the cause of the rest is unknown. For this sample there are roughly 720,000 clones; about 90% appear just once. The ten largest clones capture about 34% of the sample. Sequencing was done on a sample of memory CD8+ T cells from PBMCs. The cell subset or site label, as the study defines it: CD45RO+ cells pooled with CCR7-negative TemRA cells. The receptors were sampled from a man between 18 and 29 years old in good health. Some clones in this sample may be carry-over from other donors' samples.

This chain's CDR3 is CASSDISRAGRYNEQFF. For the CDR3, the DNA is TGTGCCAGCAGTGATATTAGTAGGGCGGGAAGATACAATGAGCAGTTCTTC. This sequence joins TRBV25-1 and TRBJ2-1; maybe TRBD2 (6 bases). The length of the CDR3 is 17 residues. Per the germline V gene, CDR1 is MGHDK and CDR2 is SYGVNS. Between the trimmed V and J ends, which lost 3 bases and 4 bases, there was a span of 19 bases. Filled out from reference TRBV25-1 and TRBJ2-1, the complete variable domain reads EADIYQTPRYLVIGTGKKITLECSQTMGHDKMYWYQQDPGMELHLIHYSYGVNSTEKGDLSSESTVSRIRTEHFPLTLESARPSHTSQYLCASSDISRAGRYNEQFFGPGTRLTVL.

V usage is TRBV27 and J usage is TRBJ1-6, with D possibly being TRBD1 (6 bases). Germline CDR1 MNHEY, CDR2 SMNVEV (reference sequence). The V gene lost 3 bases and the J gene lost 9 bases, with 18 bases spanning the gap. The CDR3 has 16 amino acids. This CDR3 is CASSLGAGPLGSPLHF. The CDR3 DNA reads TGTGCCAGCAGTTTGGGGGCAGGGCCTTTGGGTTCACCCCTCCACTTT.

The chain links TRBV27 to TRBJ2-5; TRBD1 matches 11 bases. Germline values: CDR1 MNHEY, CDR2 SMNVEV (reference sequence). The V segment lost 5 bases and the J segment 3 bases; nucleotides outside the gene matches: 11. The CDR3 sequence is 17 residues long. Here the CDR3 DNA reads TGTGCCAGCAGTACACGGACAGGGGGCGCATTTAAAGAGACCCAGTACTTC. Protein product: CASSTRTGGAFKETQYF.

The rearrangement joins TRBV4-2 to TRBJ1-5; D remains ambiguous. The CDR3 totals 12 residues. V was trimmed by 7 bases and J by 2 bases, leaving 6 bases between them. Germline V gene lookup returns CDR1 LGHNA and CDR2 YNFKEQ. The CDR3 region is CASNSGNQPQHF. The CDR3 DNA follows: TGTGCCAGCAACAGTGGCAATCAGCCCCAGCATTTT.

This CDR3 is CASSLAGRMNTEAFF. The DNA of the CDR3 is TGTGCCAGCAGTTTAGCAGGACGGATGAACACTGAAGCTTTCTTT. The chain joins TRBV27 to TRBJ1-1; no clear D gene. The V and J ends lost 2 bases and 0 bases respectively, with 10 bases between them. Germline V gene data show CDR1 as MNHEY and CDR2 as SMNVEV (reference sequence). The CDR3 length is 15 residues.

J is TRBJ2-3 and V is TRBV5-1, with D possibly being TRBD2 (5 bases). Trimming cost V 1 base and J 6 bases, with 12 bases left between them. Germline lookup yields CDR1 SGHRS and CDR2 YFSETQ. The CDR3 loop spans 14 amino acids. CDR3 sequence: CASSLTSFVDTQYF. DNA of the CDR3: TGCGCCAGCAGCTTGACTAGTTTTGTGGATACGCAGTATTTT.

The CDR3 is CAISTGYIQYF. DNA for the CDR3: TGTGCCATTTCGACAGGGTACATTCAGTACTTC. V and J are TRBV19 and TRBJ2-4; 7 bases line up with TRBD1. The junction had 5 bases not matched to a gene; V was cut back by 10 bases and J by 8 bases. Looked up from germline, CDR1 is LNHDA and CDR2 is SQIVND (reference sequence). This CDR3 contains 11 residues.

The chain couples TRBV30 to TRBJ2-2; no definite D call. Per the germline V gene, CDR1 is GTSNPN and CDR2 is SVGIG (reference sequence). Between the trimmed V and J ends, which lost 5 bases and 2 bases, there was a span of 9 bases. The CDR3 extends over 13 amino acids. CDR3 bases: TGTGCCTGGGGCCCCCCTAACACCGGGGAGCTGTTTTTT. Translated, it gives CAWGPPNTGELFF.

This clone was counted between two and nine times. The J gene is TRBJ2-5, the V gene TRBV11-2; the D is unclear. The J call may be wrong; the DNA end is better matched by TRBJ2-7. This CDR3 region has 12 residues. The germline V gene encodes CDR1 SGHAT and CDR2 FQNNGV. The CDR3 reads CASSLGPDEQYF. CDR3 bases: TGTGCCAGCAGCTTAGGCCCTGACGAGCAGTACTTC.

The gene calls are TRBV11-2 and TRBJ2-2, with D possibly being TRBD2 (6 bases). The CDR3 covers 16 residues. V was pared by 0 bases and J by 3 bases, with 11 bases between. CDR1 SGHAT and CDR2 FQNNGV come from the germline V gene. The DNA of the CDR3 is TGTGCCAGCAGCTTAGAATGGCGGGGACACACCGGGGAGCTGTTTTTT. Translating gives CASSLEWRGHTGELFF.

The chain couples TRBV28 to TRBJ2-7; D unclear. From germline, CDR1 is MDHEN and CDR2 SYDVKM. The CDR3 is made up of 13 amino acids. Trimming took 4 bases from V and 3 from J, leaving 10 bases between them. This chain's CDR3 is CASSWSPYYEQYF. The CDR3 region has the DNA TGTGCCAGCAGTTGGTCACCATACTACGAGCAGTACTTC.

This chain joins TRBV5-1 and TRBJ2-7; a possible D gene is TRBD1 (6 bases). V lost 3 bases and J lost 4, with 26 bases in between. Germline V gene data show CDR1 as SGHRS and CDR2 as YFSETQ. The CDR3 has 18 amino acids. CDR3 nucleotide sequence: TGCGCCAGCAGCTCGTCACCACTGGGGGCAGTTGGCATGTACGAGCAGTACTTC. Its translation is CASSSSPLGAVGMYEQYF.

This chain connects TRBV2 to TRBJ2-1, with 9 bases identical to TRBD1. This CDR3 spans 16 amino acids. Germline V lookup: CDR1 SNHLY, CDR2 FYNNEI. The J segment lost 10 bases and the V segment lost 8 bases, leaving 18 bases of the junction unmatched. The CDR3 sequence: CASGATTGGNHGEQFF. CDR3 DNA: TGTGCCAGCGGCGCGACGACAGGGGGAAATCATGGAGAGCAGTTCTTC.

The chain recombines TRBV10-2 with TRBJ2-3; D unclear. With 8 bases removed from V and 6 bases from J, the gap between germline ends came to 9 bases. CDR1 WSHSY and CDR2 SAAADI come from the germline V gene. CDR3 length: 11 amino acids. The DNA of the CDR3 is TGCGCCAGCGAAGGCGCGGATACGCAGTATTTT. Protein sequence: CASEGADTQYF.

This clone was found once. Written as DNA, the CDR3 is TGTGCCAGCAGCCTGTCCTGGGACAGGGTCGGGTCCTACAATGAGCAGTTCTTC. As protein: CASSLSWDRVGSYNEQFF. The chain has TRBV11-3 and TRBJ2-1; TRBD1 agrees at 9 bases. The CDR3 extends over 18 amino acids. V lost 5 bases, J lost 1 base, and 12 bases stayed unmatched. Germline CDR1 SGHNT, CDR2 YENEEA. Variable domain in full (rest from reference TRBV11-3 and TRBJ2-1): EAGVVQSPRYKIIEKKQPVAFWCNPISGHNTLYWYLQNLGQGPELLIRYENEEAVDDSQLPKDRFSAERLKGVDSTLKIQPAELGDSAVYLCASSLSWDRVGSYNEQFFGPGTRLTVL.

J is TRBJ1-1 and V is TRBV7-9; D might be TRBD1 (5 bases). The germline CDR1 and CDR2 sequences are SEHNR and FQNEAQ (reference sequence). V dropped 7 bases and J dropped 0 bases, with 12 bases sitting between them. CDR3 size: 14 residues. CDR3 coding DNA: TGTGCCAGCAAGGAGGGGCCCCTGAACACTGAAGCTTTCTTT. This translates into CASKEGPLNTEAFF.

V usage is TRBV25-1 and J usage is TRBJ2-7; D not certain. Per germline, CDR1 MGHDK and CDR2 SYGVNS. This CDR3 spans 10 amino acids. V lost 1 base to trimming and J lost 8 bases, with 3 bases between them. CDR3 sequence: CASSESQQYF. The CDR3 DNA reads TGTGCCAGCAGTGAATCGCAGCAGTACTTC.

This sequence joins TRBV28 and TRBJ2-1, with 12 bases lining up with TRBD2. The V gene's germline CDR1 is MDHEN and CDR2 SYDVKM. With V trimmed by 5 bases and J by 7 bases, 3 bases remained unmatched. This CDR3 spans 14 amino acids. The CDR3 DNA sequence: TGTGCCAGCAGTCCCGGGACTAGCGGGAATGAGCAGTTCTTC. It codes for CASSPGTSGNEQFF.

V gene TRBV29-1 combines with J gene TRBJ2-1; 10 bases are a match to TRBD1. CDR1 and CDR2 (germline): SQVTM, ANQGSEA. This CDR3 comprises 14 residues. V shed 2 bases, J shed 4 bases, and the junction held 2 bases outside the gene matches. The DNA for the CDR3 is TGCAGCGTTGAAAAGGGACAGGGGTACAATGAGCAGTTCTTC. Translating it yields CSVEKGQGYNEQFF.

The chain joins TRBV11-2 to TRBJ1-4; D is perhaps TRBD1 (5 bases). Germline V CDR1 and CDR2: SGHAT, FQNNGV. This CDR3 contains 15 residues. The V gene lost 5 bases and the J gene lost 4 bases, with 14 bases spanning the gap. The CDR3 loop reads CASSPGVAVNEKLFF. CDR3 sequence (DNA): TGTGCCAGCAGCCCGGGGGTGGCAGTTAATGAAAAACTGTTTTTT.

V is TRBV29-1 and J is TRBJ2-7; TRBD1 aligns across 8 bases. The germline V gene has CDR1 SQVTM and CDR2 ANQGSEA. J gave up 1 base and V 1 base, and 9 bases lay outside the gene matches. The CDR3 consists of 16 residues. The CDR3 sequence: CSVEGAGGGGSYEQYF. CDR3 in DNA: TGCAGCGTTGAAGGGGCAGGGGGCGGAGGTTCCTACGAGCAGTACTTC.

This chain connects TRBV4-3 to TRBJ2-7; D is uncertain. Germline V lookup: CDR1 LGHNA, CDR2 YSLEER. The CDR3 contains 13 residues. V lost 1 base and J 6 bases, leaving 10 bases between the germline ends. As DNA, the CDR3 is TGCGCCAGCAGCCAAGGTTCGTCAGGCGAGCAGTACTTC. Translating it yields CASSQGSSGEQYF.

The chain combines TRBV9 with TRBJ2-7; 9 bases are a match to TRBD1. The CDR3 is made up of 14 amino acids. The V and J ends lost 4 bases and 3 bases, in that order; junction bases with no gene match: 5. Germline values: CDR1 SGDLS, CDR2 YYNGEE. CDR3 bases: TGTGCCAGCAGCAACCGGGACAGGGACTACGAGCAGTACTTC. Translation: CASSNRDRDYEQYF.

This CDR3 reads CASSDSLGADTQYF. The CDR3 DNA is TGTGCCAGCAGTGACTCCCTAGGCGCAGATACGCAGTATTTT. This chain links TRBV6-4 with TRBJ2-3; D gene uncertain. V was trimmed by 0 bases and J by 4 bases, leaving 8 bases between them. This CDR3 is 14 amino acids long. The germline gives CDR1 MRHNA, CDR2 SNTAGT.

The rearrangement links TRBV27 to TRBJ2-1; possibly TRBD2 for D (7 bases). The germline V gene has CDR1 MNHEY and CDR2 SMNVEV (reference sequence). The length of the CDR3 is 12 residues. V lost 6 bases and J lost 15, with 18 bases in between. CDR3 amino acids: CASRTGGLAAFF. CDR3 coding DNA: TGTGCCAGCAGGACAGGAGGGCTAGCGGCGTTCTTC.

With respect to this clone: A much larger clonotype is one base distant, so this may be a read error. The rearrangement joins TRBV6-5 to TRBJ2-2; no reliable D call. In germline, CDR1 is MNHEY, CDR2 SVGAGI. Trimming removed 2 bases from V and 3 bases from J, with 1 base in between. CDR3 length: 12 residues. For the CDR3, the DNA is TGTGCCAGCAGTTACGACACCGGGGAGCTGTTTTTT. Protein: CASSYDTGELFF.

This clone came up many times. J is TRBJ2-5 and V is TRBV21-1. TRBV21-1 is a pseudogene locus. The CDR3 consists of 14 residues. CDR3 DNA: TGTGCCAGCAGCAAAGAGGCAGCCCTGGAGACCCAGTACTTC. Translated, it gives CASSKEAALETQYF.

The rearrangement links TRBV7-2 to TRBJ1-5, with a possible D match to TRBD1 (6 bases). Germline-derived CDR1 and CDR2 are SGHTA and FQGNSA. V lost 8 bases, J lost 3 bases, and 17 bases lay in between. This CDR3 has 15 amino acids. The CDR3 coding sequence is TGTGCCAGCGGGGGCATGGGCGGGGACAATCAGCCCCAGCATTTT. As protein: CASGGMGGDNQPQHF.